The entry below gives a single T cell receptor (beta chain) sequence along with its context. The data were taken from a study of Ad26.COV2.S vaccination and SARS-CoV-2 variants. The CDR3 is made up of 15 amino acids. Trimming cost V 2 bases and J 1 base, with 10 bases left between them. Germline CDR1 reads KGHDR; CDR2 reads SFDVKD. Treatment reported: roughly 19 received Ad26.COV2.S at low or high dose, single or two shots; about 5 received placebo; per-sample allocation not given. Repertoires come from day 63 after the first vaccine or placebo injection. Method: immunoSEQ multiplex PCR; TCRdb's copy keeps in-frame clones and lacks some. The sample carries around 320,000 clones, 85% recorded once.

This rearrangement joins TRBV24-1 to TRBJ1-1; D is perhaps TRBD1 (6 bases). The receptor was derived from a person between 18 and 60 years old who received the Ad26.COV2.S COVID-19 vaccine or a placebo. The sample here was peripheral blood, taken in a trial of Ad26.COV2.S vaccine versus placebo. The CDR3 protein is CATSDSKGGNTEAFF. The CDR3 DNA reads TGTGCCACCAGTGATTCGAAGGGGGGGAACACTGAAGCTTTCTTT.